This TCR beta chain is from a study of a mutant IDH1 vaccine in newly diagnosed glioma. Time point meaning: baseline, week 1 (first vaccination visit). Noted treatment: pre-vaccination baseline after standard-of-care therapy. Germline CDR1 and CDR2: GTSNPN and SVGIG (reference sequence). The V end was cut by 4 bases, the J end by 4 bases, with 14 bases between. This CDR3 is 13 amino acids long. The assay was immunoSEQ multiplex PCR, and TCRdb's table has in-frame clones only and misses some. The profile covers about 92,000 clones, with roughly 78% appearing a single time and less than 8.5% taken by the ten largest.

The source material was PBMCs, sampled from a glioma patient treated with radiotherapy, temozolomide or both. V and J are TRBV30 and TRBJ2-7, with a possible D match to TRBD1 (7 bases). This receptor was identified in a man aged 40-49 years with glioma. CDR3 sequence (DNA): TGTGCCTGGAATGCAGGGGGGACGTACGAGCAGTACTTC. It codes for CAWNAGGTYEQYF.